This is a list of T cell receptor beta chains from one sample in a study of blood T cell repertoires in COVID-19. TCRdb keeps only in-frame clones here, not all; method: immunoSEQ multiplex PCR. The data hold just under 65,000 clones, with around three quarters observed a single time. Material: peripheral blood. The source of these receptors is a human donor in a cohort sampled during active COVID-19. Both conserved end residues are trimmed from each CDR3. The D gene is left open where the match is weak.

v_call,d_call,cdr3_aa
TRBV29-1,-,SETTGTSTDTQY
TRBV3-1/TRBV3-2,TRBD2,ASSQVGGGAVTQY
TRBV5-1,TRBD2,ASSSGGASNEQF
TRBV20-1,-,SARSAETQY
TRBV3-1/TRBV3-2,-,ASSQTTGNGYT
TRBV3-1/TRBV3-2,-,ASSQVSGIRNEQF
TRBV7-8,TRBD2,ASSRTDLAGVSYNEQF
TRBV19,TRBD1,ASTAGQGANEAF
TRBV19,-,ASSIRPGSSGNTIY
TRBV7-2,-,ASSLASGGLGIEQY
TRBV4-1,-,ASSSRTVNTEAF
TRBV6-6,TRBD1,ASSLRTGSSGNTIY
TRBV10-1,-,ASSEALYRC
TRBV6-2/TRBV6-3,TRBD2,ASSPGLAGWVEETQY
TRBV7-6,TRBD1,ASSWTGDTQY
TRBV7-9,-,ASSLIGRDWQKSYNEQF
TRBV7-9,-,ASRFGHPSGANVLT
TRBV7-6,-,ASSPGIGMSNEQF
TRBV6-6,TRBD1,ASQQGDQPQH
TRBV7-9,-,ASSLDGDRANYGYT
TRBV7-2,-,ASSLGGSSGNTIY
TRBV3-1/TRBV3-2,-,ASSHSSGSSNYGYT
TRBV7-6,TRBD1,ASSPGGRGLNSGNTIY
TRBV19,TRBD2,ASSISGTSGDGEQF
TRBV2,TRBD2,ASTRGAGGPETQY
TRBV5-6,-,ASSLYRDSEETQY
TRBV7-9,TRBD1,ASSGRPGQLISWQY
TRBV27,-,ASSPLRTGNINEQF
TRBV30,-,AWSPPPRLWGAGGNQPQH
TRBV19,TRBD1,ASSMWGTGAGETQY
TRBV12-3/TRBV12-4,-,ASSATQGQPQH
TRBV27,-,ASSFSGNLETQY
TRBV6-6,-,ASTVSNQPQH
TRBV19,-,ASSLPGGGQPQH
TRBV21-1,-,ASSKKERTGSSYEQY
TRBV29-1,TRBD1,SVDRGNVGYT
TRBV19,TRBD2,ASSSLAGGGTDTQY
TRBV2,-,ASSPRVAGNEQF
TRBV20-1,-,SANSADTQY
TRBV2,TRBD1,ASSGQGINEKLF
TRBV4-2,-,ASSQDGGAVPTTQY